This T cell receptor beta chain was captured by sequencing in a study of T cells in Graves' hyperthyroidism and ophthalmopathy. About the research overall: Initial diagnosis, before any treatment, was when peripheral blood was collected.

TCR beta CDR3 region amplification was performed from RNA transcripts. Using the HTBI primer set, a first-round RT-PCR was run on the TCR CDR3. In TCRdb, the multiplex PCR reads were re-called with MiXCR into one record per CDR3 protein. The sample has around 380,000 distinct CDR3 sequences, around an eighth seen once. Diagnoses were made from clinical symptoms, serum measures (thyroxine and TRAb), thyroid ultrasound and orbital computed tomography. The PBMCs were taken from approximately 11 ml of fresh peripheral blood. V lost 1 base, J lost 2 bases, and 6 bases lay in between. The CDR3 contains 14 residues. Germline V gene lookup returns CDR1 MDHEN and CDR2 SYDVKM. The table lists this clonotype with many counts.

The V gene is TRBV28, the J gene TRBJ1-3; no clear D. Sequenced sample: blood. This TCR came from a man aged 30 to 39 with Graves' hyperthyroidism that later progressed to Graves' ophthalmopathy. CDR3 region: CASSLSPAGNTIYF. The CDR3 DNA is TGTGCCAGCAGTTTATCTCCGGCTGGAAACACCATATATTTT.